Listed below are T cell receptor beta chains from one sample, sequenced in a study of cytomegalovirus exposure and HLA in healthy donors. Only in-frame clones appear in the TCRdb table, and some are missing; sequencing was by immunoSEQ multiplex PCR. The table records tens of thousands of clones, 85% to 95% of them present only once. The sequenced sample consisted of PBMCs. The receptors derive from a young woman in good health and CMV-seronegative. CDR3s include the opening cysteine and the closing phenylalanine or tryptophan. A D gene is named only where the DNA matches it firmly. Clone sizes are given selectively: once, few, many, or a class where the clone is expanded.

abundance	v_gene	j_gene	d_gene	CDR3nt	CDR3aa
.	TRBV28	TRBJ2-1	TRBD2	TGTGCCAGCAGTATTATAGCGGGAGGGCGTTTGACCTACTACAATGAGCAGTTCTTC	CASSIIAGGRLTYYNEQFF
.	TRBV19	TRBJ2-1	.	TGTGCCAGTACCCGGGACTCGATGTACAATGAGCAGTTCTTC	CASTRDSMYNEQFF
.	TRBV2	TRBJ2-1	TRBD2	TGTGCCAGCGCCACGGGAGGCTCTGGGGTCTTC	CASATGGSGVF
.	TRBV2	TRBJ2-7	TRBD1	TGTGCCAGCAGCATACAGGGGGCTGGCTACGAGCAGTACTTC	CASSIQGAGYEQYF
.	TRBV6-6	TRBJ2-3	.	TGTGCCAGCAGTTACTCAAGACAGTTCAGCACAGATACGCAGTATTTT	CASSYSRQFSTDTQYF
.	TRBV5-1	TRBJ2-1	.	TGCGCCAGCAGCCAGGTAGCGGTCAGCTCCTACAATGAGCAGTTCTTC	CASSQVAVSSYNEQFF
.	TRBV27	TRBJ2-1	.	TGTGCCAGCAGTTTACCCGGACTGAATGAGCAGTTCTTC	CASSLPGLNEQFF
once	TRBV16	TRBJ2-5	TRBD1	TGTGCCAGCAGCCCTCGGGACAGGGGAACGGAGACCCAGTACTTC	CASSPRDRGTETQYF
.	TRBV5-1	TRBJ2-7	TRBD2	TGCGCCAGCAGCCCAAAGAGCGGGACTAGCCACGAGCAGTACTTC	CASSPKSGTSHEQYF
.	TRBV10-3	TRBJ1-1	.	TGTGCCATCAGGGAACTACAGGGAGGGGTGAACACTGAAGCTTTCTTT	CAIRELQGGVNTEAFF
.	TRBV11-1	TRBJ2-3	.	TGTGCCAGCAGTATACAGGGTTACACAGATACGCAGTATTTT	CASSIQGYTDTQYF
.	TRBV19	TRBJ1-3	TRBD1	TGTGCCAGTAGCGGGACAGGCGGTGGAAACACCATATATTTT	CASSGTGGGNTIYF
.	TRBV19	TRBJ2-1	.	TGTGCCAGTAGCAGGGGCGCCAATGAGCAGTTCTTC	CASSRGANEQFF
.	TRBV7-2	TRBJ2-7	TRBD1	TGTGCCAGCAGCTCTGGGACAGCTACCTACGAGCAGTACTTC	CASSSGTATYEQYF
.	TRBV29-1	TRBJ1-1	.	TGCAGCGTCGAGGACAGCGGAAGGCGCACTGAAGCTTTCTTT	CSVEDSGRRTEAFF
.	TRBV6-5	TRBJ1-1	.	TGTGCCAGCAGATATACTGGAGGCGCTGAAGCTTTCTTT	CASRYTGGAEAFF
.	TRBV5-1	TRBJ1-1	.	TGCGCCAGCAGCTTGGGGACAGCGAACACTGAAGCTTTCTTT	CASSLGTANTEAFF
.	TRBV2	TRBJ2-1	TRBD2	TGTGCCAGCAGTGAAGTGCCTAGCGGGATCAATGAGCAGTTCTTC	CASSEVPSGINEQFF
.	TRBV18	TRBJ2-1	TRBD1	TGTGCCAGCTCGTTCGACAGGGACACTGAGCAGTTCTTC	CASSFDRDTEQFF
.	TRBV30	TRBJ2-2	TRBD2	TGTGCCTGGAGTCACTCGTCTAGCGGGACCGGGGAGCTGTTTTTT	CAWSHSSSGTGELFF
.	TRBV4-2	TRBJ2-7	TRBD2	TGTGCCAGCAGCCACGGAGGAGGGACTAGCGGACCCGAGCAGTACTTC	CASSHGGGTSGPEQYF
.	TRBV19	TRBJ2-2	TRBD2	TGTGCCAGTAGTAGGGGACTAGCGGTAAACACCGGGGAGCTGTTTTTT	CASSRGLAVNTGELFF
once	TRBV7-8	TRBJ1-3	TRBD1	TGTGCCAGCAGCCCCGATACAACAGGGGATGGAAACACCATATATTTT	CASSPDTTGDGNTIYF
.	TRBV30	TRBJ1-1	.	TGTGCCTGGACGGACGGCGTTGGAGGCACTGAAGCTTTCTTT	CAWTDGVGGTEAFF
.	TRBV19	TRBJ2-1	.	TGTGCCAGTAGCCCAGTGGCGGATTATGAGCAGTTCTTC	CASSPVADYEQFF
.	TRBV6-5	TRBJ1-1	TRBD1	TGTGCCAGCAGTTTAACGACAGGGGTCGACACTGAAGCTTTCTTT	CASSLTTGVDTEAFF
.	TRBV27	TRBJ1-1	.	TGTGCCAGCAGTTTCCAGGGAGGGAGCACTGAAGCTTTCTTT	CASSFQGGSTEAFF
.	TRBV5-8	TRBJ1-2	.	TGTGCCAGCAGCTTATTGGGGGAGGTCCGGGGCACCTTC	CASSLLGEVRGTF
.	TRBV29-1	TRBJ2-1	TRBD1	TGCAGCGCCCCCCGACAGGGGAGGAATGAGCAGTTCTTC	CSAPRQGRNEQFF
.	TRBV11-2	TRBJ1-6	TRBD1	TGTGCCAGCAGCTCCATAGGGACAGTTGATAATTCACCCCTCCACTTT	CASSSIGTVDNSPLHF
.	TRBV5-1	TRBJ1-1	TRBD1	TGCGCCAGCAGCTTGTCAGGGGGCAACACTGAAGCTTTCTTT	CASSLSGGNTEAFF
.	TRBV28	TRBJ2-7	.	TGTGCCAGCAGTGCCCCCTCTCCGGGGAAATCGTCCTACGAGCAGTACTTC	CASSAPSPGKSSYEQYF
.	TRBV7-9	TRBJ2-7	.	TGTGCCAGCAGACTCCTGGACTTAAACGGGGGCTACGAGCAGTACTTC	CASRLLDLNGGYEQYF
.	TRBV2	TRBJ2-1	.	TGTGCCAGCGGTACCGGCTACAATGAGCAGTTCTTC	CASGTGYNEQFF
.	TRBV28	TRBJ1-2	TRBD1	TGTGCCAGCAGACTGACAGGGTCCTATGGCTACACCTTC	CASRLTGSYGYTF
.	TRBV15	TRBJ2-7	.	TGTGCCACCAGCAGAGATATCCGCCAGAAGCAGTACTTC	CATSRDIRQKQYF
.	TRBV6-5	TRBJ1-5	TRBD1	TGTGCCAGCAGCCGGGGACAGGGAGGATTTCAGCCCCAGCATTTT	CASSRGQGGFQPQHF
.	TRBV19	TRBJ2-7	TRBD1	TGTGCCAGTAGTAGGGGACAGGGATCAACCTACGAGCAGTACTTC	CASSRGQGSTYEQYF
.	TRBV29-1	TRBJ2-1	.	TGCAGCGTCCCGGGGTCCTACAATGAGCAGTTCTTC	CSVPGSYNEQFF
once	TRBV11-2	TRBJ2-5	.	TGTGCCAGCACCAAGGGCAGGGAACACCAAGAGACCCAGTACTTC	CASTKGREHQETQYF
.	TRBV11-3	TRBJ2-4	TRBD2	TGTGCCAGCAGTAACAGCGGGACGCATTACATTCAGTACTTC	CASSNSGTHYIQYF
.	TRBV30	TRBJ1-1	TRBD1	TGTGCCTGGAGACGACAGGGAATTTTGACTGAAGCTTTCTTT	CAWRRQGILTEAFF
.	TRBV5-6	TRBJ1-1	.	TGTGCCAGCAGCTTGAGCCTTGCTAGCACTGAAGCTTTCTTT	CASSLSLASTEAFF